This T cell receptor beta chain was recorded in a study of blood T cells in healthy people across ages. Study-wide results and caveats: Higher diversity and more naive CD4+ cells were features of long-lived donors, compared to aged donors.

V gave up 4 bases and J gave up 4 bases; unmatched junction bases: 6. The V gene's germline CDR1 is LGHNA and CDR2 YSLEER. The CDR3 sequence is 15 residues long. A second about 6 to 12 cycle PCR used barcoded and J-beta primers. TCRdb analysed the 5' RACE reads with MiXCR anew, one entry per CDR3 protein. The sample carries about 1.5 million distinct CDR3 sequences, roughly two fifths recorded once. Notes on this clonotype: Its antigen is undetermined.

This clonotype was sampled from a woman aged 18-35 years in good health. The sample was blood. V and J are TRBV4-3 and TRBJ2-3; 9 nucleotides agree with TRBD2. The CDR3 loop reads CASSRWGLASDTQYF. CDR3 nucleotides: TGCGCCAGCAGCCGATGGGGACTAGCCTCAGATACGCAGTATTTT.